The sequence of this TCR beta chain was determined in a study of blood T cell repertoires in COVID-19. As for the study in general: Some COVID-19 samples were acute and others convalescent; all came from the United States, Italy and Spain.

Some clones are missing from TCRdb's copy, which holds only in-frame ones; the method was immunoSEQ multiplex PCR. The top ten clones hold about 9.4% of a sample with more than 300,000 clones, 87% of them seen once. V lost 3 bases and J lost 1, with 12 bases in between. CDR3 length equals 15 residues. Per germline, CDR1 MDHEN and CDR2 SYDVKM. Source material: peripheral blood. The TCR comes from a woman in her twenties or thirties with COVID-19, enrolled during active disease. The chain employs TRBV28 and TRBJ2-5; the D gene is possibly TRBD1 (6 bases). In DNA, the CDR3 is TGTGCCAGCAGTTTCACCCGGGACATCCAAGAGACCCAGTACTTC. Protein sequence: CASSFTRDIQETQYF.